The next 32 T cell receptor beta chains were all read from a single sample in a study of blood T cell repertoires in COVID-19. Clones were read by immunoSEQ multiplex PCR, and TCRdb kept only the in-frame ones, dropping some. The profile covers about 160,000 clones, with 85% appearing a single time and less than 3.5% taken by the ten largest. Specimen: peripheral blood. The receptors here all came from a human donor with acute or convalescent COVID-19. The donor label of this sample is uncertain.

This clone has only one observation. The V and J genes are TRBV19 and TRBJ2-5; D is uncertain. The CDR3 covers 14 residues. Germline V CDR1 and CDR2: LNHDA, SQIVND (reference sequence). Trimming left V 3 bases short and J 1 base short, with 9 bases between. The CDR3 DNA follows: TGTGCCAGTAGTATCAAGGCGGCCCAAGAGACCCAGTACTTC. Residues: CASSIKAAQETQYF.

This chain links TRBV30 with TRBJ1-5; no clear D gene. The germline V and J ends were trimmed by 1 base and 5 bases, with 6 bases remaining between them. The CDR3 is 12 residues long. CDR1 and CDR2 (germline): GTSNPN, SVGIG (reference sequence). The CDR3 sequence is CAWSDSHQPQHF. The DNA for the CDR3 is TGTGCCTGGAGTGACAGCCATCAGCCCCAGCATTTT.

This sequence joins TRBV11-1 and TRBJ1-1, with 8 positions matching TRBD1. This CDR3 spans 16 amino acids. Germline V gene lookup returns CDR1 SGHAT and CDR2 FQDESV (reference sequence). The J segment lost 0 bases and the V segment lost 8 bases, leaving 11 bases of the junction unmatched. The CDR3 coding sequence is TGTGCCAGCGAGGCCGACAGGGGTTTCATGAACACTGAAGCTTTCTTT. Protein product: CASEADRGFMNTEAFF.

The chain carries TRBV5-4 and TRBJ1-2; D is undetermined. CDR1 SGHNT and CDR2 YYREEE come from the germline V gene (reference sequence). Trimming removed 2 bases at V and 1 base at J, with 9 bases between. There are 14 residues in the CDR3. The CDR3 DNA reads TGTGCCAGCAGCTTAATAAGCGGTAACTATGGCTACACCTTC. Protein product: CASSLISGNYGYTF.

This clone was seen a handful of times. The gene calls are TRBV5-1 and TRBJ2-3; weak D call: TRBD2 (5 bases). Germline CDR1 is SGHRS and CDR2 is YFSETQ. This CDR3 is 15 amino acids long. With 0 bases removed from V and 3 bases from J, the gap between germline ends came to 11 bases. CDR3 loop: CASSLVAGNTDTQYF. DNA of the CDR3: TGCGCCAGCAGCTTGGTCGCGGGTAATACAGATACGCAGTATTTT.

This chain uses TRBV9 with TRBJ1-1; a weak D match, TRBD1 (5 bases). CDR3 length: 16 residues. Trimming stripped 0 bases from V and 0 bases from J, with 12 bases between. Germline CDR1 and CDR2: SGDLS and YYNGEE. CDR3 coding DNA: TGTGCCAGCAGCGTAGGCAGGGACTATCTGAACACTGAAGCTTTCTTT. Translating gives CASSVGRDYLNTEAFF.

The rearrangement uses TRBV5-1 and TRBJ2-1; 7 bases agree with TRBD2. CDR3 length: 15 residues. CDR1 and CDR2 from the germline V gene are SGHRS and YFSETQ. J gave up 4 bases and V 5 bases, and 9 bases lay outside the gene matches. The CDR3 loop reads CASRGSLAEYNEQFF. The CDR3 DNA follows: TGCGCCAGCAGGGGTAGCCTAGCGGAATACAATGAGCAGTTCTTC.

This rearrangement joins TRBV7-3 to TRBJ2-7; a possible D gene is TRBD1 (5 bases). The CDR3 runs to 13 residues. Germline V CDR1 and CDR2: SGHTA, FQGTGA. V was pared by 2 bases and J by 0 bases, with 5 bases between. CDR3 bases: TGTGCCAGCAGCTTAGGGGCCTCCTACGAGCAGTACTTC. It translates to CASSLGASYEQYF.

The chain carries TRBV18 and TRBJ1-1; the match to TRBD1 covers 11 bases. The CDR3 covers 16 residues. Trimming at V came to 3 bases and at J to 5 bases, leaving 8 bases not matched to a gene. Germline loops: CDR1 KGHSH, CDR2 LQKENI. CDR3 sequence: CASSPRTGGEGTEAFF. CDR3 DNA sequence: TGTGCCAGCTCACCTCGGACAGGGGGCGAAGGGACTGAAGCTTTCTTT.

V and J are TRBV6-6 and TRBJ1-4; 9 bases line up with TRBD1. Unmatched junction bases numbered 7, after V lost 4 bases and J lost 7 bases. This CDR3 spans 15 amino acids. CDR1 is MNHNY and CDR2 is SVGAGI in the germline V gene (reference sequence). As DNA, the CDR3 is TGTGCCAGCAGTTCGACAGGGGGGGGAGGTGAAAAACTGTTTTTT. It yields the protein CASSSTGGGGEKLFF.

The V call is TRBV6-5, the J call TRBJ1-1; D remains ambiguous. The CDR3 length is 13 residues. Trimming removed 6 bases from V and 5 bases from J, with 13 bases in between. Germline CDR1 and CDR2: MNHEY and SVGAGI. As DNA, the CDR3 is TGTGCCAGCAGGGACTTGGCGGTAACTGAAGCTTTCTTT. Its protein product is CASRDLAVTEAFF.

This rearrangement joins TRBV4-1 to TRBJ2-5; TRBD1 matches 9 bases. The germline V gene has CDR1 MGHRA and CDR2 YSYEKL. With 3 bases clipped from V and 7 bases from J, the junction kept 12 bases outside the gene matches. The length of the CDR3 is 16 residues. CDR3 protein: CASSQGQGTHKGTQYF. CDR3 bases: TGCGCCAGCAGCCAGGGACAGGGTACTCATAAAGGGACCCAGTACTTC.

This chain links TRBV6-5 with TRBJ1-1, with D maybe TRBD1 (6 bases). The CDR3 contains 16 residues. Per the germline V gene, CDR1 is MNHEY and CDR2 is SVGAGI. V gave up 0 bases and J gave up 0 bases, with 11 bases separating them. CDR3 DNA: TGTGCCAGCAGTTACTCGTATCAGGGGCTGAACACTGAAGCTTTCTTT. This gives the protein CASSYSYQGLNTEAFF.

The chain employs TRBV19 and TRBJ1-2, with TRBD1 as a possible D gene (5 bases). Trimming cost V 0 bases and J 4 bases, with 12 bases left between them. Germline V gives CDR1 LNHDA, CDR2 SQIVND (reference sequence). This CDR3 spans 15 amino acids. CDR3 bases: TGTGCCAGTAGTATAGATAGGGGCGTCCGCTATGGCTACACCTTC. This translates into CASSIDRGVRYGYTF.

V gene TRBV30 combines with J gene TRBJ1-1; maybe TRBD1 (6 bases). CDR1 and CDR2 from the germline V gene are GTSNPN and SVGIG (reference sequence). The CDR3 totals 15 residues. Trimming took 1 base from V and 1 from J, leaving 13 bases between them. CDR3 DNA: TGTGCCTGGAGTGGGGTGGGGGCCTCGAACACTGAAGCTTTCTTT. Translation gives CAWSGVGASNTEAFF.

The CDR3 region has the DNA TGTGCCAGCACTCCAGATCAGACAGGCCCTAATTCACCCCTCCACTTT. Residues: CASTPDQTGPNSPLHF. The gene calls are TRBV2 and TRBJ1-6; possible D gene TRBD1, 6 bases. Germline V lookup: CDR1 SNHLY, CDR2 FYNNEI. This CDR3 spans 16 amino acids. The V end was cut by 7 bases, the J end by 6 bases, with 19 bases between. The complete variable domain, with remaining parts taken from reference TRBV2 and TRBJ1-6, reads EPEVTQTPSHQVTQMGQEVILRCVPISNHLYFYWYRQILGQKVEFLVSFYNNEISEKSEIFDDQFSVERPDGSNFTLKIRSTKLEDSAMYFCASTPDQTGPNSPLHFGNGTRLTVT.

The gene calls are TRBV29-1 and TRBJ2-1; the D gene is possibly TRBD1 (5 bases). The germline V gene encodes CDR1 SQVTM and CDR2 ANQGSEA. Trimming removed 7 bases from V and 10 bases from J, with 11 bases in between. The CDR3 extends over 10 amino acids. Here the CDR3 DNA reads TGCAGCGGGAAGTCAGGGGAGCAGTTCTTC. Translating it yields CSGKSGEQFF.

CDR3 loop: CASNPSGGTYNEQFF. CDR3 nucleotide sequence: TGTGCCAGTAACCCTAGCGGGGGGACATACAATGAGCAGTTCTTC. The V and J genes are TRBV19 and TRBJ2-1; 11 bases are shared with TRBD2. The V gene end was trimmed by 7 bases and the J gene end by 4 bases; junction bases not matched to a gene: 6. CDR1 and CDR2 (germline): LNHDA, SQIVND (reference sequence). The CDR3 extends over 15 amino acids.

The CDR3 nucleotides read TGTGCCAGCAGGACAGGGTATAGCAATCAGCCCCAGCATTTT. This sequence encodes CASRTGYSNQPQHF. The rearrangement uses TRBV21-1 and TRBJ1-5; the D call of TRBD1 is as the table states it, not checked on the DNA. TRBV21-1 is listed as a pseudogene. This CDR3 is built from 14 residues.

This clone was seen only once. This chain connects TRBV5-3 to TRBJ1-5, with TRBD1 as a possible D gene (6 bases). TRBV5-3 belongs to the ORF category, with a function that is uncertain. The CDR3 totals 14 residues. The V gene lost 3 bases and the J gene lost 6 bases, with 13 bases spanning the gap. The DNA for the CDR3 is TGTGCCAGAAGCTCAAGGGGGAGCGGTCAGCCCCAGCATTTT. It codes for CARSSRGSGQPQHF.

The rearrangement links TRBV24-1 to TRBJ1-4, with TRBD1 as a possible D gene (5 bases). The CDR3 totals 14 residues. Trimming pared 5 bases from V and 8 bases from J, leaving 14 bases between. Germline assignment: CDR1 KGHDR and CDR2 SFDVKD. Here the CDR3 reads CATSGRQPSEKLFF. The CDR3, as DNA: TGTGCCACCAGTGGTCGACAGCCATCCGAAAAACTGTTTTTT.

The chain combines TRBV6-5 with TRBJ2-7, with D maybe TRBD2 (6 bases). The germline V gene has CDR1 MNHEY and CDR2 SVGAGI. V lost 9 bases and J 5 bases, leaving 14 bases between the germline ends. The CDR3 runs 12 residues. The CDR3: CASNSGANEQYF. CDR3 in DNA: TGTGCCAGTAATTCGGGAGCGAACGAGCAGTACTTC.

CDR3: CASSSQSPGSSFNTEAFF. The CDR3 DNA follows: TGTGCCAGCAGTTCTCAGTCCCCAGGGTCTAGTTTCAACACTGAAGCTTTCTTT. The chain joins TRBV27 to TRBJ1-1; D might be TRBD1 (5 bases). With 4 bases removed from V and 2 bases from J, the gap between germline ends came to 23 bases. The CDR3 totals 18 residues. The V gene's germline CDR1 is MNHEY and CDR2 SMNVEV (reference sequence).

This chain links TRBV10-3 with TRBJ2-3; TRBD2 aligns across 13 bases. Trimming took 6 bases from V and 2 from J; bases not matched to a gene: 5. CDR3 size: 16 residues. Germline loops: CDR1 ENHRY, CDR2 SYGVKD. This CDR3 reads CAIRGTSGEITDTQYF. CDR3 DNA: TGTGCCATCAGGGGGACTAGCGGGGAGATCACAGATACGCAGTATTTT.

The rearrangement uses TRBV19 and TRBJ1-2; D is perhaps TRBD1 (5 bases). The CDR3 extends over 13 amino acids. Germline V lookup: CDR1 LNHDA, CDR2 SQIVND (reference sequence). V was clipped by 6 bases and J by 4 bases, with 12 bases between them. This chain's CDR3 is CASSSRDRYGYTF. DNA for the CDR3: TGTGCCAGTAGCAGCAGGGATCGCTATGGCTACACCTTC.

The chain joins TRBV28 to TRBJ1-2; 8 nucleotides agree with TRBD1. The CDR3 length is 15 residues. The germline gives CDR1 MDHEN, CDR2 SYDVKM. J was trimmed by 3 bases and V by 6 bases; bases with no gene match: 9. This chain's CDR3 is CASSHATTGDYGYTF. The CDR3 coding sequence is TGTGCCAGCAGCCATGCCACGACAGGGGACTATGGCTACACCTTC.

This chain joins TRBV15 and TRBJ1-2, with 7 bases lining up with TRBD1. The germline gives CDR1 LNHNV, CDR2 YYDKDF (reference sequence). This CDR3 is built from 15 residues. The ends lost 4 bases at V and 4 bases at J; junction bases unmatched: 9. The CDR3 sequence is CATSTGTAAFYGYTF. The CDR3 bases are TGTGCCACCAGCACCGGGACAGCCGCTTTCTATGGCTACACCTTC.

The CDR3: CASSQELAGGHGELFF. CDR3 nucleotide sequence: TGTGCCAGCAGCCAAGAACTAGCGGGGGGCCACGGGGAGCTGTTTTTT. The chain carries TRBV4-2 and TRBJ2-2; 12 nucleotides align to TRBD2. The CDR3 spans 16 residues. Germline V gives CDR1 LGHNA, CDR2 YNFKEQ. Trimming cost V 0 bases and J 7 bases; bases outside gene matches: 3.

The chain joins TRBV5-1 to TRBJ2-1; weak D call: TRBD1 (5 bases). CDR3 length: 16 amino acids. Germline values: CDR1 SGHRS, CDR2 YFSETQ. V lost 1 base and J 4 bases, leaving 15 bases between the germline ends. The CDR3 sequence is CASSLTGHNTYNEQFF. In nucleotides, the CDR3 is TGCGCCAGCAGCTTGACCGGACACAATACTTACAATGAGCAGTTCTTC.

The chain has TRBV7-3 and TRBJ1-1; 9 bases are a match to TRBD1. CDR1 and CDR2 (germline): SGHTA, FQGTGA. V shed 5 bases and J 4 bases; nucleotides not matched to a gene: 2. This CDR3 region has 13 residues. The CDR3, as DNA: TGTGCCAGCAGCGAGGGACAGGGCACTGAAGCTTTCTTT. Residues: CASSEGQGTEAFF. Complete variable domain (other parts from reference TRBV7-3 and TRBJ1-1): GAGVSQTPSNKVTEKGKYVELRCDPISGHTALYWYRQSLGQGPEFLIYFQGTGAADDSGLPNDRFFAVRPEGSVSTLKIQRTERGDSAVYLCASSEGQGTEAFFGQGTRLTVV.

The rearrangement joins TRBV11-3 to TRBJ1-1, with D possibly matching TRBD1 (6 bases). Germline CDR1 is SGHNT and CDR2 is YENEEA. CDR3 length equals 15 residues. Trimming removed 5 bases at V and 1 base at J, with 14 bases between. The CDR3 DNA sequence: TGTGCCAGCAGCGCAGATGGGACAACGAACACTGAAGCTTTCTTT. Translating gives CASSADGTTNTEAFF.

The CDR3 nucleotides are TGTGCCAGCTCACCACCGGTACAGGGGAGGACAGATACGCAGTATTTT. Translated, it gives CASSPPVQGRTDTQYF. The rearrangement uses TRBV18 and TRBJ2-3; a weak D match, TRBD1 (7 bases). From germline, CDR1 is KGHSH and CDR2 LQKENI. This CDR3 spans 16 amino acids. The germline V and J ends were trimmed by 0 bases and 3 bases, with 13 bases remaining between them.